The 9 T cell receptor beta chains below were found in one sample sequenced in a study of blood T cell repertoires in COVID-19. The assay was immunoSEQ multiplex PCR, and TCRdb's table has in-frame clones only and misses some. The sample holds tens of thousands of clones; 88% are singletons and the top ten take 8% to 10%. Sequencing input: peripheral blood. These receptors came from a middle-aged man with active COVID-19.

The rearrangement uses TRBV5-1 and TRBJ2-2; 7 nucleotides line up with TRBD1. The CDR3 sequence is 15 residues long. V lost 4 bases to trimming and J lost 0 bases; unmatched junction nucleotides: 3. CDR1 is SGHRS, CDR2 YFSETQ, per germline. Here the CDR3 reads CASSPTGPNTGELFF. The DNA of the CDR3 is TGCGCCAGCAGCCCGACAGGGCCGAACACCGGGGAGCTGTTTTTT.

The rearrangement links TRBV10-3 to TRBJ2-1, with 10 bases identical to TRBD2. This CDR3 comprises 15 residues. CDR1 is ENHRY, CDR2 SYGVKD, per germline. The junction had 10 bases not matched to a gene; V was cut back by 4 bases and J by 10 bases. The CDR3 loop is CAISARAGGEMEQFF. The CDR3 DNA reads as TGTGCCATCAGTGCCCGAGCGGGAGGGGAGATGGAGCAGTTCTTC.

This sequence joins TRBV5-1 and TRBJ2-7; D uncertain. Trimming took 1 base from V and 5 from J, leaving 7 bases between them. The CDR3 is 12 residues long. The V gene's germline CDR1 is SGHRS and CDR2 YFSETQ. The CDR3 loop is CASSLLTDEQYF. DNA of the CDR3: TGCGCCAGCAGCTTGCTTACGGACGAGCAGTACTTC.

This chain uses TRBV7-3 with TRBJ2-3; a possible D gene is TRBD1 (5 bases). The V end was cut by 5 bases, the J end by 8 bases, with 11 bases between. The germline CDR1 and CDR2 sequences are SGHTA and FQGTGA. The CDR3 has 12 amino acids. CDR3 protein: CASSLDSPTQYF. The CDR3 nucleotides are TGTGCCAGCAGCCTTGACAGTCCTACGCAGTATTTT.

The CDR3 sequence is CASSLTEEEKLFF. The CDR3 DNA reads TGTGCCAGCAGCTTAACCGAGGAGGAAAAACTGTTTTTT. The gene calls are TRBV7-9 and TRBJ1-4; D ambiguous. The CDR3 length is 13 residues. The germline V and J ends were trimmed by 2 bases and 8 bases, with 9 bases remaining between them. Germline CDR1 and CDR2: SEHNR and FQNEAQ (reference sequence).

The J gene is TRBJ2-5, the V gene TRBV7-3, with a weak D call TRBD2 (6 bases). V lost 5 bases, J lost 4 bases, and 14 bases lay in between. CDR3 length equals 14 residues. Germline CDR1 SGHTA, CDR2 FQGTGA. CDR3 sequence: CASSPDPGGETQYF. The DNA of the CDR3 is TGTGCCAGCAGCCCAGACCCCGGGGGAGAGACCCAGTACTTC.

The chain combines TRBV3-1 (or the pseudogene TRBV3-2) with TRBJ2-5; 8 bases agree with TRBD2. Germline V gives CDR1 LGHDT, CDR2 YNNKEL (reference sequence). CDR3 size: 15 residues. With V trimmed by 2 bases and J by 2 bases, 4 bases remained unmatched. CDR3 coding DNA: TGTGCCAGCAGCCAAAACCCGGGGGGGCAAGAGACCCAGTACTTC. Residues: CASSQNPGGQETQYF.

This sequence joins TRBV24-1 and TRBJ1-6, with unresolved D. The CDR3 consists of 19 residues. Germline lookup yields CDR1 KGHDR and CDR2 SFDVKD. The V end was cut by 5 bases, the J end by 0 bases, with 19 bases between. The CDR3 reads CATSAVRAIASSYNSPLHF. CDR3 nucleotides: TGTGCCACCAGTGCCGTGAGGGCAATTGCAAGCTCCTATAATTCACCCCTCCACTTT.

This sequence joins TRBV5-1 and TRBJ1-1, with TRBD1 as a possible D gene (5 bases). V lost 2 bases and J lost 1, with 9 bases in between. The CDR3 has 14 residues. The germline V gene encodes CDR1 SGHRS and CDR2 YFSETQ. The DNA for the CDR3 is TGCGCCAGCAGCTTTACAGGCAGGAACACTGAAGCTTTCTTT. It specifies CASSFTGRNTEAFF.